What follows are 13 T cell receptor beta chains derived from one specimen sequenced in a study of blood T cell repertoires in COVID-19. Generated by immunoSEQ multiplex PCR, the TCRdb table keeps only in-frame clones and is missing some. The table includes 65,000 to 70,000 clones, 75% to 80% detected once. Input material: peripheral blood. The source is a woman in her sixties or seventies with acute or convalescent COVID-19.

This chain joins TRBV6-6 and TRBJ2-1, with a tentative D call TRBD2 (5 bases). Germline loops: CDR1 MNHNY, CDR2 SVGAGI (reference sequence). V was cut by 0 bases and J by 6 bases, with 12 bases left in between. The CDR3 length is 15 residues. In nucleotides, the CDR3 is TGTGCCAGCAGTTACTCGATGGAGGTGTTCAATGAGCAGTTCTTC. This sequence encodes CASSYSMEVFNEQFF.

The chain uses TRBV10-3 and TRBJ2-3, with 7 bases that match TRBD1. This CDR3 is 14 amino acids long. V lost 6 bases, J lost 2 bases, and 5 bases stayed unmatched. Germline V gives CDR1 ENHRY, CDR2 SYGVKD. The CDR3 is CAIRSGTDTDTQYF. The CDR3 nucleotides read TGTGCCATCAGATCCGGGACAGACACAGATACGCAGTATTTT.

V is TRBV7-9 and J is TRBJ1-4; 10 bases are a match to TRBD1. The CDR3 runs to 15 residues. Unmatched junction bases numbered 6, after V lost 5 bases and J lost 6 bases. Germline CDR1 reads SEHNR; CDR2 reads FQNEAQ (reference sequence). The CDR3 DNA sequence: TGTGCCAGCAGCCCCTGGACAGGGGGAGATGAAAAACTGTTTTTT. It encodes CASSPWTGGDEKLFF. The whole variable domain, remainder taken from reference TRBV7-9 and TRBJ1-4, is DTGVSQNPRHKITKRGQNVTFRCDPISEHNRLYWYRQTLGQGPEFLTYFQNEAQLEKSRLLSDRFSAERPKGSFSTLEIQRTEQGDSAMYLCASSPWTGGDEKLFFGSGTQLSVL.

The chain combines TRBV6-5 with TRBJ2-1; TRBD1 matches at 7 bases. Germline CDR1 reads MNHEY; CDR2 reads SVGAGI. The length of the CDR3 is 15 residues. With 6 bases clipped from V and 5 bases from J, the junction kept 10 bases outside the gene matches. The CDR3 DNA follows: TGTGCCAGCAGCCCAGAGACAGGGTTCCACAATGAGCAGTTCTTC. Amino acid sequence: CASSPETGFHNEQFF.

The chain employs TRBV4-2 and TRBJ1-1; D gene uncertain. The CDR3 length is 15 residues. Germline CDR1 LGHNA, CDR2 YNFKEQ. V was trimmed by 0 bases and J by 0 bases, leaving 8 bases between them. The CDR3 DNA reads TGTGCCAGCAGCCAAGAGTTTACAGTGAACACTGAAGCTTTCTTT. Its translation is CASSQEFTVNTEAFF.

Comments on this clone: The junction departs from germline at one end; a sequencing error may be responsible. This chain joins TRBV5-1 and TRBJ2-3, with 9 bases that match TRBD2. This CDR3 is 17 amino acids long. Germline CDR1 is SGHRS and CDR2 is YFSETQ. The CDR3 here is CARSLGAGGPTTDTQYF. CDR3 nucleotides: TGCGCCCGCAGCTTGGGGGCGGGGGGGCCCACCACAGATACGCAGTATTTT.

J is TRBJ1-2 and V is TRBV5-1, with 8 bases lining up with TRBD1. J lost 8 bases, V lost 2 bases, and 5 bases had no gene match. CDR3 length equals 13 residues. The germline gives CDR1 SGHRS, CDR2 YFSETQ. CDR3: CASSLTGGQGYTF. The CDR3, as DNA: TGCGCCAGCAGCTTAACAGGGGGACAGGGCTACACCTTC.

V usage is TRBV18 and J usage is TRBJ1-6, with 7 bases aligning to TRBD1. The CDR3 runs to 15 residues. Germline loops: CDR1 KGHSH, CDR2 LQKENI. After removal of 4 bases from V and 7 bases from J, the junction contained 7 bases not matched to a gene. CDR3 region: CASSQGAVSNSPLHF. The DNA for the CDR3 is TGTGCCAGCTCACAGGGGGCAGTTTCGAATTCACCCCTCCACTTT.

CDR3 nucleotide sequence: TGTGCCAGCAGTTACCCCGACAATGAGCAGTTCTTC. The encoded protein is CASSYPDNEQFF. The rearrangement links TRBV6-2 or TRBV6-3 to TRBJ2-1; D call uncertain. V dropped 2 bases and J dropped 5 bases, with 4 bases sitting between them. Germline V lookup: CDR1 MNHEY, CDR2 SVGEGT. This CDR3 comprises 12 residues.

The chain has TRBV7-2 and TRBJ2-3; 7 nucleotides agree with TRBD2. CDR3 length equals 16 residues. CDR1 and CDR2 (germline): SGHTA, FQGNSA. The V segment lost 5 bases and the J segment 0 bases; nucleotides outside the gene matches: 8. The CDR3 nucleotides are TGTGCCAGCAGCACCGGCAGCGGGGCTAGCACAGATACGCAGTATTTT. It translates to CASSTGSGASTDTQYF.

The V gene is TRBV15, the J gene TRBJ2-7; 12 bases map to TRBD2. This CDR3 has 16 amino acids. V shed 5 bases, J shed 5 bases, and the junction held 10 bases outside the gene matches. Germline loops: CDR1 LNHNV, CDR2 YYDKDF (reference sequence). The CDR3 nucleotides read TGTGCCACCAGCCGCCAAAGACTAGCGGGGGATGACGAGCAGTACTTC. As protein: CATSRQRLAGDDEQYF.

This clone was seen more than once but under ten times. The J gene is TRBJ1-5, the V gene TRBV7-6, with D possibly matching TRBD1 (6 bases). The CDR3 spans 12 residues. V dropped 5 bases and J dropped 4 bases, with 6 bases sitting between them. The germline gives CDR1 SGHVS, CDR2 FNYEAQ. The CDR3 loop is CASSTGNQPQHF. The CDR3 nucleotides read TGTGCCAGCAGCACAGGGAATCAGCCCCAGCATTTT.

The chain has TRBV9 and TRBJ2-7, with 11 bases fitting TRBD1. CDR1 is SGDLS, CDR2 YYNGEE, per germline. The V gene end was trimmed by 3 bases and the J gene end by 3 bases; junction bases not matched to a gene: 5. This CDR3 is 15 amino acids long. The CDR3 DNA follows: TGTGCCAGCAGCGGACGGGACAGGGGGGACTACGAGCAGTACTTC. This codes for CASSGRDRGDYEQYF. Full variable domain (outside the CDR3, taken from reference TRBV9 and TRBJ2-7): DSGVTQTPKHLITATGQRVTLRCSPRSGDLSVYWYQQSLDQGLQFLIQYYNGEERAKGNILERFSAQQFPDLHSELNLSSLELGDSALYFCASSGRDRGDYEQYFGPGTRLTVT.